This T cell receptor (beta chain) comes out of a study of blood T cell repertoires in COVID-19. Sequenced by immunoSEQ multiplex PCR; TCRdb stores in-frame clones only, minus some. This sample has some 150,000 clones, with about 88% found just once. The TCR was taken from a human donor in a cohort sampled during active COVID-19. The sequenced sample was peripheral blood.

Written as DNA, the CDR3 is TGTGCCAGCAGCCAAAGGTGGGAGGGCCTAAATGAGCAGTTCTTC. Encoded protein: CASSQRWEGLNEQFF. This rearrangement joins TRBV7-2 to TRBJ2-1, with 7 bases identical to TRBD2. In germline, CDR1 is SGHTA, CDR2 FQGNSA. The J segment lost 7 bases and the V segment lost 5 bases, leaving 11 bases of the junction unmatched. This CDR3 is built from 15 residues. Full variable domain (outside the CDR3, taken from reference TRBV7-2 and TRBJ2-1): GAGVSQSPSNKVTEKGKDVELRCDPISGHTALYWYRQSLGQGLEFLIYFQGNSAPDKSGLPSDRFSAERTGGSVSTLTIQRTQQEDSAVYLCASSQRWEGLNEQFFGPGTRLTVL.